Below, 17 T cell receptor delta chains from the same sample are listed, as sequenced in a study of Vδ1+ human thymocytes. The study, taken as a whole, reports: Thymic TRG and TRD repertoires appeared highly polyclonal.

For these TCRs, the target antigens are not known. Extracted RNA was reverse transcribed into cDNA. The CDR3 regions were amplified by multiplex PCR from V-gene primers to a constant-region primer. TCRdb re-called the multiplex PCR reads with CATT. Of tens of thousands of delta-chain clones listed, about 8% were seen once; the top ten hold 0.85% to 1%. Sequencing was performed on Vdelta1+ gamma-delta thymocytes from the thymus. Regarding subset: FACS-sorted CD3+ TCRalphabeta- TCRVdelta1+ TCRVdelta2- thymocytes. The receptors derive from a child younger than two who had congenital heart surgery.

J gene calling gave no result, while the V gene is TRDV1. Germline V gene lookup returns CDR1 TSWWSYY and CDR2 QGS. The CDR3 has 15 residues. The CDR3: CALGDPFLPPTGVIF. CDR3 DNA sequence: TGTGCTCTTGGGGACCCTTTCCTCCCCCCCACCGGAGTCATCTTT.

This clone was seen more than once but under ten times. V gene TRDV2 combines with J gene TRDJ1, with TRDD3 matching over 11 bases. CDR1 and CDR2 (germline): GEAIGNYY, EKD. The CDR3 has 18 residues. After removal of 6 bases from V and 0 bases from J, the junction contained 14 bases not matched to a gene. CDR3 protein: CACYLGDTIFQYTDKLIF. The DNA for the CDR3 is TGTGCCTGTTACCTGGGGGATACTATATTCCAGTACACCGATAAACTCATCTTT.

This clone was seen only a few times. At one end the junction does not follow the germline gene, possibly because of a read error. The same CDR3 can be traced to other DNA sequences in this sample. The rearrangement joins TRDV2 to TRDJ3; 7 bases line up with TRDD3. The CDR3 runs 19 residues. Germline-derived CDR1 and CDR2 are GEAIGNYY and EKD. CDR3 in amino acids: CACDPSHWGPTWDTRQMFF. CDR3 bases: TGCGCCTGTGACCCCTCTCACTGGGGACCAACCTGGGACACCCGACAGATGTTTTTC.

This rearrangement joins TRDV1 to TRDJ1, with a possible D match to TRDD3 (10 bases). Deletions cut 1 base from V and 1 base from J, with 28 bases between. Germline V gene lookup returns CDR1 TSWWSYY and CDR2 QGS. This CDR3 comprises 21 residues. The CDR3: CALGEPPSYWGIRGTTDKLIF. The CDR3 DNA reads TGTGCTCTTGGGGAACCGCCTTCCTACTGGGGGATTAGAGGGACCACCGATAAACTCATCTTT.

This clone was recorded a few times. The rearrangement uses TRDV1 and TRDJ1; 12 bases align to TRDD3. With V trimmed by 2 bases and J by 2 bases, 12 bases remained unmatched. This CDR3 is built from 19 residues. Per the germline V gene, CDR1 is TSWWSYY and CDR2 is QGS. The CDR3 region has the DNA TGTGCTCTTGGGGAAGGGATACTGGGGGATACCTGCTTGACCGATAAACTCATCTTT. Translating it yields CALGEGILGDTCLTDKLIF.

The genes are TRDV1 and TRDJ1; 9 bases map to TRDD3. V was pared by 2 bases and J by 0 bases, with 4 bases of the junction left unmatched. Germline lookup yields CDR1 TSWWSYY and CDR2 QGS. The CDR3 spans 16 residues. DNA for the CDR3: TGTGCTCTTGGGGAAAGGGGATACGCTAACACCGATAAACTCATCTTT. Translating it yields CALGERGYANTDKLIF.

The V gene lacks a call, and TRDJ1 is the J gene; the table's D call, TRDD3, has no DNA check behind it. The CDR3 loop spans 21 amino acids. The CDR3 spells CALGEVSPLLGDRADTDKLIF. Written as DNA, the CDR3 is TGTGCTCTTGGGGAGGTTTCCCCCTTACTGGGGGATAGGGCGGACACCGATAAACTCATCTTT.

The V gene went uncalled, while the J gene is TRDJ1; TRDD3 is the table's D call, not checked against the DNA. The CDR3 is 23 amino acids. The CDR3 reads CALGEPRPSYGGLDRLYTDKLIF. The CDR3 DNA follows: TGTGCTCTTGGGGAACCCAGGCCTTCCTACGGGGGATTGGATAGGCTTTACACCGATAAACTCATCTTT.

V and J are TRDV1 and TRDJ1; 8 bases agree with TRDD3. TCRdb supplies no J gene; here it was assigned by aligning the nucleotide sequence to germline. This CDR3 region has 20 residues. Germline CDR1 and CDR2: TSWWSYY and QGS. J was trimmed by 0 bases and V by 5 bases; bases with no gene match: 20. The DNA for the CDR3 is TGTGCTCTTGGGAAGGGGCCCCTACTGGGGGCCCTCCCGTACACCGATAAACTCATCTTT. This translates into CALGKGPLLGALPYTDKLIF.

The chain employs TRDV1 and TRDJ1; no clear D gene. Trimming removed 0 bases at V and 0 bases at J, with 17 bases between. CDR3 size: 18 residues. Germline V gives CDR1 TSWWSYY, CDR2 QGS. The CDR3 nucleotides read TGTGCTCTTGGGGAACTAAAGGCCCCCGAAGGATACACCGATAAACTCATCTTT. Its translation: CALGELKAPEGYTDKLIF.

This clone was observed a few times. The rearrangement joins TRDV1 to TRDJ1, with D possibly matching TRDD3 (6 bases). Trimming removed 1 base at V and 0 bases at J, with 18 bases between. CDR3 length equals 18 residues. Germline lookup yields CDR1 TSWWSYY and CDR2 QGS. CDR3 region: CALGEPGRDKAYTDKLIF. The CDR3, as DNA: TGTGCTCTTGGGGAACCTGGTCGGGATAAGGCGTACACCGATAAACTCATCTTT.

The rearrangement uses TRDV1 and TRDJ1; TRDD3 agrees at 12 bases. Looked up from germline, CDR1 is TSWWSYY and CDR2 is QGS. Trimming cost V 5 bases and J 8 bases; bases outside gene matches: 27. This CDR3 comprises 21 residues. The CDR3 bases are TGTGCTCTTGGGCCCTTCCTACGTACTGGGGGATACAAATGGACAACCCTAAAACTCATCTTT. It translates to CALGPFLRTGGYKWTTLKLIF.

In this sample, this clone turned up a few times. The rearrangement joins TRDV1 to TRDJ1; a possible D gene is TRDD3 (6 bases). CDR1 and CDR2 (germline): TSWWSYY, QGS. Trimming took off 6 bases at V and 0 bases at J, with 20 bases between the two ends. CDR3 length equals 17 residues. CDR3 amino acids: CALGKGYWEGYTDKLIF. The CDR3 bases are TGTGCTCTTGGTAAGGGGTACTGGGAGGGTTACACCGATAAACTCATCTTT.

The V call is TRDV1, the J call TRDJ1; 9 bases match TRDD2. The CDR3 runs 22 residues. The V gene end was trimmed by 1 base and the J gene end by 0 bases; junction bases not matched to a gene: 21. From germline, CDR1 is TSWWSYY and CDR2 QGS. Here the CDR3 DNA reads TGTGCTCTTGGGGAACCGAGTAGGCCTTCCTACTCTGTGGGGATGTACACCGATAAACTCATCTTT. Translated, it gives CALGEPSRPSYSVGMYTDKLIF.

This clone was seen a handful of times. The chain combines TRDV1 with TRDJ1, with TRDD2 as a possible D gene (6 bases). The CDR3 is 20 amino acids. The germline V gene encodes CDR1 TSWWSYY and CDR2 QGS. V was shortened by 1 base and J by 0 bases, with 24 bases between the two germline ends. The CDR3 nucleotides are TGTGCTCTTGGGGAACGGTTCTTCCTGAGGAGGGTTCCGTACACCGATAAACTCATCTTT. Translating gives CALGERFFLRRVPYTDKLIF.

The J gene corresponds to TRDJ1; a V gene call is absent; the table's TRDD3 call for D was not verified on the DNA. CDR3 length: 20 amino acids. The CDR3 is CALGELSGRWGLYSPDKLIF. The CDR3 nucleotides read TGTGCTCTTGGGGAACTATCGGGGCGCTGGGGGTTGTACAGTCCCGATAAACTCATCTTT.

As to this clone: The DNA is omitted, as the CDR3 cannot be located on it reliably, and the CDR3 follows TCRdb's listing. V usage is TRAV29/DV5 and J usage is TRDJ2; no check of the table's D call, TRDD3, against the DNA was made. Germline V gene data show CDR1 as NSMFDY and CDR2 as ISSIKDK. The CDR3 totals 23 residues, both ends included. The CDR3 is CSVLLCSKGSIPTFRALTAQLFF.